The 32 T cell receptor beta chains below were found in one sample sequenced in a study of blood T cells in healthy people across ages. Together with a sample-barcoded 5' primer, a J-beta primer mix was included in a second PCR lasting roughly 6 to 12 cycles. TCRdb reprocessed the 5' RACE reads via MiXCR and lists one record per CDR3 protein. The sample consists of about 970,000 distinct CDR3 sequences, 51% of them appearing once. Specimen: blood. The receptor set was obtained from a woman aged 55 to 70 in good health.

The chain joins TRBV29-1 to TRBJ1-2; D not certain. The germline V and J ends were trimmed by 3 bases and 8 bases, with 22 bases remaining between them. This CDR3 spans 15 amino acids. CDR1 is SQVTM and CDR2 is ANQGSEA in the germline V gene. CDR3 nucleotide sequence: TGCAGCGTTGACCGCGCTGATAGGGCTCATATGGGCTACACCTTC. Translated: CSVDRADRAHMGYTF.

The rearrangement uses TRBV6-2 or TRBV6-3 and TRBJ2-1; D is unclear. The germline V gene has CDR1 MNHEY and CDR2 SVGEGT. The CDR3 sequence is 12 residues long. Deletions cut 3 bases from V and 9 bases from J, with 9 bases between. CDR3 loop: CASSYTDFEQFF. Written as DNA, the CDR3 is TGTGCCAGCAGTTATACTGACTTTGAGCAGTTCTTC.

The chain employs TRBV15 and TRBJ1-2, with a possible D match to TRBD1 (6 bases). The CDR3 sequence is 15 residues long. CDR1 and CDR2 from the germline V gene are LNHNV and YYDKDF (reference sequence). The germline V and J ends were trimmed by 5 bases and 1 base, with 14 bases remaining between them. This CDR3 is CATSPAWGHNYGYTF. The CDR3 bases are TGTGCCACCAGCCCAGCATGGGGGCATAACTATGGCTACACCTTC.

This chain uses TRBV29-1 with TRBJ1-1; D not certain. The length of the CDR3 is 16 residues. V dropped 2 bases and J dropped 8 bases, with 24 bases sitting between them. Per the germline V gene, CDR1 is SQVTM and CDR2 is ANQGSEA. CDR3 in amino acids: CSVEKPHPTPGNEAFF. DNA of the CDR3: TGCAGCGTTGAAAAACCCCACCCGACACCGGGCAACGAAGCTTTCTTT.

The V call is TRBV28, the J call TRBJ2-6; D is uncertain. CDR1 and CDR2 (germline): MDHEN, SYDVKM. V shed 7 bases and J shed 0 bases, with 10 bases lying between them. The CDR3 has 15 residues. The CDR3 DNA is TGTGCCAGCACTCTAAGGAGCTCTGGGGCCAACGTCCTGACTTTC. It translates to CASTLRSSGANVLTF.

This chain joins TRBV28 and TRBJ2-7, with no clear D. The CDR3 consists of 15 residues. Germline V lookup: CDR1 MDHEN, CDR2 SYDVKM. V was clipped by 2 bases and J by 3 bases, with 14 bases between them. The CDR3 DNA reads TGTGCCAGCAGTTTAATTACTATTACGGTCTACGAGCAGTACTTC. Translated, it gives CASSLITITVYEQYF.

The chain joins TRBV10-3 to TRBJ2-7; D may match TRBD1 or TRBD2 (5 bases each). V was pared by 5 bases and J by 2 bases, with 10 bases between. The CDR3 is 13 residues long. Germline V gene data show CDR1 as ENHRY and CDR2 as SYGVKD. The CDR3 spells CAISPGRPYEQYF. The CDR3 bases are TGTGCCATCAGTCCGGGACGGCCCTACGAGCAGTACTTC.

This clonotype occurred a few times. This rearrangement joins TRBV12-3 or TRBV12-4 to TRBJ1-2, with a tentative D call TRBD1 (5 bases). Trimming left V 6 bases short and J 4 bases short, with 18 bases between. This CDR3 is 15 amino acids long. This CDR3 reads CASRPIVGEGYGYTF. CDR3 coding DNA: TGTGCCAGCAGGCCCATTGTAGGGGAGGGCTATGGCTACACCTTC.

CDR3 residues: CASTTSLGQQFF. The CDR3 nucleotides read TGTGCCAGCACCACTTCACTAGGACAGCAGTTCTTC. This chain links TRBV28 with TRBJ2-1, with D tentatively TRBD2 (5 bases). Trimming took 7 bases from V and 11 from J, leaving 15 bases between them. This CDR3 comprises 12 residues. Germline V CDR1 and CDR2: MDHEN, SYDVKM. Full variable domain (rest looked up from reference TRBV28 and TRBJ2-1): DVKVTQSSRYLVKRTGEKVFLECVQDMDHENMFWYRQDPGLGLRLIYFSYDVKMKEKGDIPEGYSVSREKKERFSLILESASTNQTSMYLCASTTSLGQQFFGPGTRLTVL.

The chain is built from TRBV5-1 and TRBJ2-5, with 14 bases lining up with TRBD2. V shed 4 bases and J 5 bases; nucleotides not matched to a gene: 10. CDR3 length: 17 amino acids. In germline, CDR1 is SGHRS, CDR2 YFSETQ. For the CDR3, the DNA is TGCGCCAGCAGCGGAGGACTAGCGGGAGGTCTGGGGGAGACCCAGTACTTC. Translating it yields CASSGGLAGGLGETQYF.

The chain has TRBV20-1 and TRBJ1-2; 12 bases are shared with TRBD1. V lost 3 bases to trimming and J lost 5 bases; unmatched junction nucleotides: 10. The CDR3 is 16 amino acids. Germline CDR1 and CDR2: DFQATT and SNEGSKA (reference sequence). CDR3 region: CSASLGTGGARYGYTF. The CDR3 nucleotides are TGCAGTGCTAGCCTAGGGACAGGGGGCGCGAGGTATGGCTACACCTTC.

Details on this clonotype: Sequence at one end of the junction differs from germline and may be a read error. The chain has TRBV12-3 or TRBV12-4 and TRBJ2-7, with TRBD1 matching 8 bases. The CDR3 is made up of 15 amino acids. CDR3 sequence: CAGSLGGTGSYEQYF. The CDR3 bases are TGTGCCGGCAGTTTAGGAGGGACAGGCTCCTACGAGCAGTACTTC.

The CDR3 sequence is CASSQEWGEQFF. CDR3 DNA: TGTGCCAGCAGCCAAGAGTGGGGTGAGCAGTTCTTC. V gene TRBV14 combines with J gene TRBJ2-1; D not certain. V was clipped by 0 bases and J by 9 bases, with 6 bases between them. CDR1 is SGHDN and CDR2 is FVKESK in the germline V gene. CDR3 length: 12 residues.

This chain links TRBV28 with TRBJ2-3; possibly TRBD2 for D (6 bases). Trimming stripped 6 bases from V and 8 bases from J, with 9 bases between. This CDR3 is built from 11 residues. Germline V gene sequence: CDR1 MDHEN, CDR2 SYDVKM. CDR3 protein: CASSMGGTQYF. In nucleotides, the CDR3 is TGTGCCAGCAGCATGGGGGGTACGCAGTATTTT.

The CDR3 protein is CASSSLEGGKETQYF. CDR3 coding DNA: TGCGCCAGCAGCTCTCTGGAGGGGGGCAAGGAGACCCAGTACTTC. The chain has TRBV4-3 and TRBJ2-5; either TRBD1 or TRBD2 may supply D (6 bases each). Germline CDR1 LGHNA, CDR2 YSLEER. This CDR3 is 15 amino acids long. Trimming took off 5 bases at V and 5 bases at J, with 18 bases between the two ends.

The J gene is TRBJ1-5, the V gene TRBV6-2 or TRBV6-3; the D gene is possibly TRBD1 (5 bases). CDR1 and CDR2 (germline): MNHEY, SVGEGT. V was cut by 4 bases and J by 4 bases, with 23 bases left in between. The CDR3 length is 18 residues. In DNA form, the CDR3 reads TGTGCCAGCAGTTTCGGACCTGGCCAGAGGCCAGGGAATCAGCCCCAGCATTTT. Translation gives CASSFGPGQRPGNQPQHF.

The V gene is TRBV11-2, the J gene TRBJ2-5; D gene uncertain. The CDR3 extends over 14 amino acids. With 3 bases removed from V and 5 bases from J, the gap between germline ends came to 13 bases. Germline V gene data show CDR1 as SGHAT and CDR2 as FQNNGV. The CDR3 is CASSFNIGIETQYF. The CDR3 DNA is TGTGCCAGCAGCTTCAATATAGGTATTGAGACCCAGTACTTC.

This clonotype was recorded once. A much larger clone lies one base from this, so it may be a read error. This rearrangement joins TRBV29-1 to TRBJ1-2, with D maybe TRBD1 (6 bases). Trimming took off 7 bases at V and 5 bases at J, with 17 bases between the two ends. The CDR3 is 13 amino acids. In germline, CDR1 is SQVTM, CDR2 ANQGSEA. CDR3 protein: CSGRETGTYGYTF. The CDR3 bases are TGCAGCGGGAGGGAAACAGGGACGTATGGCTACACCTTC.

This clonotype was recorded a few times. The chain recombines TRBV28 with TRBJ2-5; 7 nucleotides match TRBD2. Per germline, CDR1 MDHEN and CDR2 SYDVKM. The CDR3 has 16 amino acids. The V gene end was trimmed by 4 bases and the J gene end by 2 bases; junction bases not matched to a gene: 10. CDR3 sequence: CASSSTGTILQETQYF. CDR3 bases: TGTGCCAGCAGTTCTACCGGGACTATATTACAAGAGACCCAGTACTTC.

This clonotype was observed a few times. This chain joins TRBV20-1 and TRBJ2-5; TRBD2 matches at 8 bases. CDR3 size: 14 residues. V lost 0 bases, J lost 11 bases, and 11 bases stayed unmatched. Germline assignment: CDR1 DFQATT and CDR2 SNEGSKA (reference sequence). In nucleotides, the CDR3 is TGCAGTGCTAGAGATTGGACTAGCCACAATGAGCAGTACTTC. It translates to CSARDWTSHNEQYF.

CDR3 sequence: CASSLVGRVYNEQFF. CDR3 nucleotides: TGCGCCAGCAGCTTGGTCGGGAGGGTCTACAATGAGCAGTTCTTC. The genes are TRBV5-1 and TRBJ2-1, with 8 nucleotides matching TRBD2. Per germline, CDR1 SGHRS and CDR2 YFSETQ. Trimming took 0 bases from V and 3 from J; bases not matched to a gene: 2. The length of the CDR3 is 15 residues. Filled out from reference TRBV5-1 and TRBJ2-1, the complete variable domain reads KAGVTQTPRYLIKTRGQQVTLSCSPISGHRSVSWYQQTPGQGLQFLFEYFSETQRNKGNFPGRFSGRQFSNSRSEMNVSTLELGDSALYLCASSLVGRVYNEQFFGPGTRLTVL.

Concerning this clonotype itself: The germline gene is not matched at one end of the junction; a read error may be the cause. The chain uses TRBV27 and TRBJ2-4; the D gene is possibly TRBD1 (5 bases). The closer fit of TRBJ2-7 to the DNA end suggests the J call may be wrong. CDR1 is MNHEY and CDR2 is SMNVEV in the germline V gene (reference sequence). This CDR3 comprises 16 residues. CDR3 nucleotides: TGTGCCGGCAGTTCCTCCCAGGGCCCGAAAACCTACGAGCAGTACTTC. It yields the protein CAGSSSQGPKTYEQYF.

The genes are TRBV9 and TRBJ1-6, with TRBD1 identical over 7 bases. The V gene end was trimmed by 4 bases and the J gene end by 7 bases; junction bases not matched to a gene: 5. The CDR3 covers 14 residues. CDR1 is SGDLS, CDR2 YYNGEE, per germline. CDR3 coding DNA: TGTGCCAGCAGCAAACAGGGGTGGAATTCACCCCTCCACTTT. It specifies CASSKQGWNSPLHF.

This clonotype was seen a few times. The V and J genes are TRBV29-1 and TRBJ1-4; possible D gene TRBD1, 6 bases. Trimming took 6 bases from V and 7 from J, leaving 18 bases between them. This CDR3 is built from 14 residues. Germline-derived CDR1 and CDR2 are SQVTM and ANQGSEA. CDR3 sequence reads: CSVDRGADGEKLFF. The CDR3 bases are TGCAGCGTGGACCGGGGGGCAGACGGTGAAAAACTGTTTTTT.

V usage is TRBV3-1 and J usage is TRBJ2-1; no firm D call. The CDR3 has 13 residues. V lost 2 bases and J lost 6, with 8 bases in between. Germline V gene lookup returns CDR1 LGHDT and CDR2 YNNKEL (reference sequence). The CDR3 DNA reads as TGTGCCAGCAGCCAACTCAAGGTCAATGAGCAGTTCTTC. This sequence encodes CASSQLKVNEQFF.

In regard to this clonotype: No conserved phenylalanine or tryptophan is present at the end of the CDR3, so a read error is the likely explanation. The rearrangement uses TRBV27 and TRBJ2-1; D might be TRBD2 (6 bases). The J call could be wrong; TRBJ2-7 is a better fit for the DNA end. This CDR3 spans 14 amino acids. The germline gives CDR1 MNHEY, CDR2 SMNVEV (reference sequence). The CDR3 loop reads CASSSTRESYEQYS. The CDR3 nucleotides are TGTGCCAGCAGCTCGACTAGAGAGAGTTACGAGCAGTACTCC.

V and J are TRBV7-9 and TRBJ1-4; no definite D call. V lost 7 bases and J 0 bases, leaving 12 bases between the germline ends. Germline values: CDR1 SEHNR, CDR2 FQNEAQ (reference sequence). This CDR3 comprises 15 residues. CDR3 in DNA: TGTGCCAGCACCAAATCCGGGGCAACTAATGAAAAACTGTTTTTT. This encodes CASTKSGATNEKLFF.

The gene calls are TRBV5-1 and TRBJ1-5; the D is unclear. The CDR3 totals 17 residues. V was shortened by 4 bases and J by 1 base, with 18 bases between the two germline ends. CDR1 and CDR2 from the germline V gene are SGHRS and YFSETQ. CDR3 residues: CASSGARVILSNQPQHF. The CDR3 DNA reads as TGCGCCAGCAGCGGCGCCCGGGTTATATTGAGCAATCAGCCCCAGCATTTT.

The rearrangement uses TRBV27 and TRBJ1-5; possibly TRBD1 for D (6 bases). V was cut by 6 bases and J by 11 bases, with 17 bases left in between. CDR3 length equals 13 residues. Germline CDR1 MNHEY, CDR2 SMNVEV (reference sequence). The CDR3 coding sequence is TGTGCCAGCAGCCCCAGGGGCCCTGGGACCCAGCATTTT. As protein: CASSPRGPGTQHF.

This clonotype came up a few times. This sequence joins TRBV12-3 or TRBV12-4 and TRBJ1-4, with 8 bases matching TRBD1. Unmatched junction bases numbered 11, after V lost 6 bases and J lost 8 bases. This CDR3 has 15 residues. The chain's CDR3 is CASSFVRGPGEKLFF. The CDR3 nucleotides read TGTGCCAGCAGCTTCGTCAGGGGGCCAGGGGAAAAACTGTTTTTT.

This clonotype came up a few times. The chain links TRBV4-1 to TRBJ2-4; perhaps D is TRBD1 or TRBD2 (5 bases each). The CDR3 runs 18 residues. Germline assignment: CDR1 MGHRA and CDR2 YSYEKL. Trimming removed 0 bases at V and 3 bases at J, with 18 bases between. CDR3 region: CASSQDGDRNSVKNIQYF. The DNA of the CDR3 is TGCGCCAGCAGCCAAGATGGGGACCGAAACTCCGTCAAAAACATTCAGTACTTC.

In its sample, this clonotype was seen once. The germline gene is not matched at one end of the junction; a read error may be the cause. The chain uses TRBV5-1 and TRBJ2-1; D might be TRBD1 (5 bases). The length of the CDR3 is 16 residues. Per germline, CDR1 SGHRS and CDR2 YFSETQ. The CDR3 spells CANSLDQGSSYNEQFF. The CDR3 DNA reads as TGCGCCAACAGCTTGGATCAGGGAAGCTCCTACAATGAGCAGTTCTTC.